The 10 T cell receptor beta chains below were found in one sample sequenced in a study of shared clonotypes between healthy human individuals. Profiled with immunoSEQ multiplex PCR; TCRdb holds only in-frame clones, not every one. The sample holds around 1,100,000 clones, approximately 77% seen once. Sequenced: memory CD4+ T cells from PBMCs. Subset reported: CD45RA-negative fraction. These receptors were collected from a young man in good health. Some clones in this sample may be carry-over from other donors' samples.

The chain recombines TRBV10-3 with TRBJ2-7; D might be TRBD1 (5 bases). There are 15 residues in the CDR3. Germline V gives CDR1 ENHRY, CDR2 SYGVKD. With 8 bases removed from V and 1 base from J, the gap between germline ends came to 18 bases. The CDR3 sequence is CAIARERVASYEQYF. The CDR3 DNA follows: TGTGCCATCGCCAGGGAAAGGGTCGCGTCCTACGAGCAGTACTTC.

The chain employs TRBV7-8 and TRBJ1-2; D gene uncertain. Trimming took off 4 bases at V and 5 bases at J, with 17 bases between the two ends. CDR3 length equals 15 residues. Germline V gives CDR1 SGHVS, CDR2 FQNEAQ. The CDR3 loop is CASSSRAAPDYGYTF. DNA of the CDR3: TGTGCCAGCAGCTCCCGGGCCGCTCCCGATTATGGCTACACCTTC.

In this sample, this clone turned up a few times. The rearrangement joins TRBV14 to TRBJ2-3, with D maybe TRBD1 (6 bases). Per germline, CDR1 SGHDN and CDR2 FVKESK. V was pared by 4 bases and J by 6 bases, with 17 bases between. The CDR3 runs to 15 residues. This chain's CDR3 is CASSPDNYQGDTQYF. The CDR3 nucleotides are TGTGCCAGCAGCCCGGACAACTACCAGGGGGATACGCAGTATTTT. The complete variable domain, with remaining parts taken from reference TRBV14 and TRBJ2-3, reads EAGVTQFPSHSVIEKGQTVTLRCDPISGHDNLYWYRRVMGKEIKFLLHFVKESKQDESGMPNNRFLAERTGGTYSTLKVQPAELEDSGVYFCASSPDNYQGDTQYFGPGTRLTVL.

The CDR3 protein is CASRQISNQPQHF. In nucleotides, the CDR3 is TGTGCCAGCAGACAGATAAGCAATCAGCCCCAGCATTTT. The V gene is TRBV2, the J gene TRBJ1-5; no definite D call. This CDR3 is built from 13 residues. The germline gives CDR1 SNHLY, CDR2 FYNNEI. V lost 6 bases to trimming and J lost 1 base, with 7 bases between them.

A note on this clone: Other DNA sequences from this sample encode an identical CDR3 as well. The V and J genes are TRBV9 and TRBJ2-3; D ambiguous. Trimming cost V 4 bases and J 5 bases, with 8 bases left between them. CDR1 and CDR2 from the germline V gene are SGDLS and YYNGEE. The CDR3 loop spans 12 amino acids. CDR3 amino acids: CASSPDRDTQYF. In nucleotides, the CDR3 is TGTGCCAGCAGCCCTGATAGAGATACGCAGTATTTT.

This chain connects TRBV28 to TRBJ2-1, with 9 bases that match TRBD1. V trimming: 4 bases; J trimming: 4 bases; junction bases outside the gene matches: 5. The germline CDR1 and CDR2 sequences are MDHEN and SYDVKM. The CDR3 loop spans 15 amino acids. The CDR3 region has the DNA TGTGCCAGCAGTTCCCCGGGACAGGGATACAATGAGCAGTTCTTC. Amino acids: CASSSPGQGYNEQFF. The whole variable domain, filled in from reference TRBV28 and TRBJ2-1, reads DVKVTQSSRYLVKRTGEKVFLECVQDMDHENMFWYRQDPGLGLRLIYFSYDVKMKEKGDIPEGYSVSREKKERFSLILESASTNQTSMYLCASSSPGQGYNEQFFGPGTRLTVL.

The V gene is TRBV2, the J gene TRBJ1-5; weak D call: TRBD1 (6 bases). CDR3 length: 17 residues. The V and J ends lost 5 bases and 0 bases respectively, with 17 bases between them. The V gene's germline CDR1 is SNHLY and CDR2 FYNNEI. CDR3 loop: CASSHNGQLYSNQPQHF. The CDR3 DNA is TGTGCCAGCAGTCATAATGGACAGCTCTATAGCAATCAGCCCCAGCATTTT.

This chain connects TRBV28 to TRBJ1-2; D gene ambiguous. Between the trimmed V and J ends, which lost 11 bases and 1 base, there was a span of 11 bases. The CDR3 runs to 12 residues. Germline loops: CDR1 MDHEN, CDR2 SYDVKM. In DNA, the CDR3 is TGTGCCTTGACGGACCTTAACTATGGCTACACCTTC. This translates into CALTDLNYGYTF.

V usage is TRBV5-8 and J usage is TRBJ2-7, with a tentative D call TRBD1 (5 bases). Germline assignment: CDR1 SGHTS and CDR2 YDEGEE. The CDR3 has 14 residues. V lost 1 base, J lost 4 bases, and 12 bases lay in between. The CDR3 reads CASSLLPGLYEQYF. DNA of the CDR3: TGTGCCAGCAGCTTGTTACCAGGGTTATACGAGCAGTACTTC.

The DNA of the CDR3 is TGTGCCAGCAGCCGACTAGCGGGAGTGGACGGGGAGCTGTTTTTT. Translation: CASSRLAGVDGELFF. V usage is TRBV5-5 and J usage is TRBJ2-2; 12 bases line up with TRBD2. This CDR3 region has 15 residues. V dropped 4 bases and J dropped 7; count of bases not matched to a gene: 5. CDR1 and CDR2 (germline): SGHKS, YYEKEE (reference sequence).